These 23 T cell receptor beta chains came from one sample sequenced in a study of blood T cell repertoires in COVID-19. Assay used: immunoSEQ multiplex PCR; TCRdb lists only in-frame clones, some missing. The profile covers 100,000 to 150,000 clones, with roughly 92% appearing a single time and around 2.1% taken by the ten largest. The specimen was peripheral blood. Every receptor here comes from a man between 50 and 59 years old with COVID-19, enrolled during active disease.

CDR3 coding DNA: TGTGCCAGCAGCCAAATCGAGGATTCACCCCTCCACTTT. Encoded protein: CASSQIEDSPLHF. This chain links TRBV14 with TRBJ1-6; D is ambiguous. This CDR3 is 13 amino acids long. Looked up from germline, CDR1 is SGHDN and CDR2 is FVKESK. The V end lost 2 bases, the J end lost 8 bases, and 7 bases lay between the germline ends.

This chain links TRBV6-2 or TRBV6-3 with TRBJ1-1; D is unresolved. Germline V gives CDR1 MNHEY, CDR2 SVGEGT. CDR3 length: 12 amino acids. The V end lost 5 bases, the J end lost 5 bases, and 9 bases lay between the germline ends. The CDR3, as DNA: TGTGCCAGCAGTCACGGCGGTACTGAAGCTTTCTTT. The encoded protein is CASSHGGTEAFF.

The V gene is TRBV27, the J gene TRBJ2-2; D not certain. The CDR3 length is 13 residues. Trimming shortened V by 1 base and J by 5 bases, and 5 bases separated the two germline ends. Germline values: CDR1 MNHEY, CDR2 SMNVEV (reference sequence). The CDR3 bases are TGTGCCAGCAGTTTATTTAGAACCGGGGAGCTGTTTTTT. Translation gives CASSLFRTGELFF.

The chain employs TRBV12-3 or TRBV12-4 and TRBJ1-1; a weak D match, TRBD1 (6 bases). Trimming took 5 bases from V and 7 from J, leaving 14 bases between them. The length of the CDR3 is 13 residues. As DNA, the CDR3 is TGTGCCAGCAGTAAGGGACAAGGGCTTGAAGCTTTCTTT. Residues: CASSKGQGLEAFF.

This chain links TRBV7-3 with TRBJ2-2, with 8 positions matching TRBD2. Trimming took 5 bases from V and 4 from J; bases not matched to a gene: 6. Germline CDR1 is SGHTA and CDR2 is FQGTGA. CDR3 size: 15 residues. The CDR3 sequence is CASSVTAGGTGELFF. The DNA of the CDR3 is TGTGCCAGCAGCGTGACTGCGGGAGGCACCGGGGAGCTGTTTTTT. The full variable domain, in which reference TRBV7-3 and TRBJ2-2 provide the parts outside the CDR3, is GAGVSQTPSNKVTEKGKYVELRCDPISGHTALYWYRQSLGQGPEFLIYFQGTGAADDSGLPNDRFFAVRPEGSVSTLKIQRTERGDSAVYLCASSVTAGGTGELFFGEGSRLTVL.

The CDR3 is CASSLEGAHQPQHF. The CDR3, as DNA: TGTGCCAGCAGCTTAGAGGGGGCGCATCAGCCCCAGCATTTT. The chain recombines TRBV7-9 with TRBJ1-5; TRBD1 matches at 7 bases. Germline-derived CDR1 and CDR2 are SEHNR and FQNEAQ (reference sequence). The CDR3 runs to 14 residues. The J segment lost 5 bases and the V segment lost 1 base, leaving 2 bases of the junction unmatched.

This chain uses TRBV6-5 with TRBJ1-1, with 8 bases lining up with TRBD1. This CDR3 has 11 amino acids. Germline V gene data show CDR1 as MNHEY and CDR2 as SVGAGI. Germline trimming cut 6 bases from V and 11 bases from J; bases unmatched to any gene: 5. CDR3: CASRRQGSAFF. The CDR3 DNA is TGTGCCAGCAGACGACAGGGGAGTGCTTTCTTT.

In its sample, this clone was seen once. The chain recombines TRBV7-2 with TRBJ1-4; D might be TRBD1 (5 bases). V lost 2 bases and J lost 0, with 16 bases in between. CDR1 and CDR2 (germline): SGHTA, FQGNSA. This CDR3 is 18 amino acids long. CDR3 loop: CASSLRDGRVATNEKLFF. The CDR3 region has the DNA TGTGCCAGCAGCTTAAGAGATGGCAGGGTAGCAACTAATGAAAAACTGTTTTTT.

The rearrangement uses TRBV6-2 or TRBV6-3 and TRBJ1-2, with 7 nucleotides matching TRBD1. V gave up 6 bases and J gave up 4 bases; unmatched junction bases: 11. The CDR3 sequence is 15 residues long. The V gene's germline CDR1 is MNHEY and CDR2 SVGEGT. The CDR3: CASSKDRRGVYGYTF. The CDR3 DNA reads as TGTGCCAGCAGCAAGGACAGGAGGGGGGTCTATGGCTACACCTTC.

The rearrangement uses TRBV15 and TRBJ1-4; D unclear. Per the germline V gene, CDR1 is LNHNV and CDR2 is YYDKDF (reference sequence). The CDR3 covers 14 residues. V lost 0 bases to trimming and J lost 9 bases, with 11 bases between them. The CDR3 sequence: CATSRDRGGKKLFF. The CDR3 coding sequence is TGTGCCACCAGCAGAGATCGAGGCGGGAAAAAACTGTTTTTT.

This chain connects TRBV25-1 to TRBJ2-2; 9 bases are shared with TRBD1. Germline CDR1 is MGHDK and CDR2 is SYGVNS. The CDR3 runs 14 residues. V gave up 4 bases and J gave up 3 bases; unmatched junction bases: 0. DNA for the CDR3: TGTGCCAGCAGTGGACAGGGGGACACCGGGGAGCTGTTTTTT. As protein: CASSGQGDTGELFF.

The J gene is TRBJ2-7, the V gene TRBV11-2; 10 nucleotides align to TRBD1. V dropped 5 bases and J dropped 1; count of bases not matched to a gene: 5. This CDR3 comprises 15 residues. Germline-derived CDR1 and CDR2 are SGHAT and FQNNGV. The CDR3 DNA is TGTGCCAGCAGCCGCGGACAGGGGGGGTCCTACGAGCAGTACGTC. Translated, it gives CASSRGQGGSYEQYV.

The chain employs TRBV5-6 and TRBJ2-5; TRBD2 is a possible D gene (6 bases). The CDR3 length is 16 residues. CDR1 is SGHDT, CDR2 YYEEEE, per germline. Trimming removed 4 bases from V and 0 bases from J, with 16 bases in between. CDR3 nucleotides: TGTGCCAGCAGCCAACTAATCAGCGGGTACCAAGAGACCCAGTACTTC. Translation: CASSQLISGYQETQYF.

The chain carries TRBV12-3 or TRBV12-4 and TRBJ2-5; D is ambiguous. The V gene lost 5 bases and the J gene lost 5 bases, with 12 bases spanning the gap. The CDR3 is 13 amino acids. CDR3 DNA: TGTGCCAGCAGTCCACACTTGCGGGAGACCCAGTACTTC. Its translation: CASSPHLRETQYF.

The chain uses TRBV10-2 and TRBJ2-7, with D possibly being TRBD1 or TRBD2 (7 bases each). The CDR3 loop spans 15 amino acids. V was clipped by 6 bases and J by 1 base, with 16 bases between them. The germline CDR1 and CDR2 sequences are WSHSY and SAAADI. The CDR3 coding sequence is TGCGCCAGCAGAGAGGGGGCGGGGGATTCCTACGAGCAGTACTTC. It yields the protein CASREGAGDSYEQYF.

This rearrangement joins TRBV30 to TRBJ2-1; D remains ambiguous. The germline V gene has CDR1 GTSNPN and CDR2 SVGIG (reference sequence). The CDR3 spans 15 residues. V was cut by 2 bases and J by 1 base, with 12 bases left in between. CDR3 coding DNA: TGTGCCTGGAGTAAGCTGTCGAGGTCCTACAATGAGCAGTTCTTC. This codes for CAWSKLSRSYNEQFF.

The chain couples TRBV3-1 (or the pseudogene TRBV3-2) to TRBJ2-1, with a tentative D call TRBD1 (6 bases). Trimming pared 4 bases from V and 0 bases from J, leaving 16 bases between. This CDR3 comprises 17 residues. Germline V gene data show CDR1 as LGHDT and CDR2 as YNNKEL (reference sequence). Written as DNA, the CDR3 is TGTGCCAGCAGCCGGAACATAGGGGGAAGCTCCTACAATGAGCAGTTCTTC. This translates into CASSRNIGGSSYNEQFF.

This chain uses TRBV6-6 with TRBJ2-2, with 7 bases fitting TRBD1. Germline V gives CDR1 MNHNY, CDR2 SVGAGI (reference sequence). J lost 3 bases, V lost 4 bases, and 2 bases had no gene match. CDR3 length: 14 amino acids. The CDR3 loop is CASSLGTDTGELFF. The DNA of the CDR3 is TGTGCCAGCAGTTTAGGGACAGACACCGGGGAGCTGTTTTTT.

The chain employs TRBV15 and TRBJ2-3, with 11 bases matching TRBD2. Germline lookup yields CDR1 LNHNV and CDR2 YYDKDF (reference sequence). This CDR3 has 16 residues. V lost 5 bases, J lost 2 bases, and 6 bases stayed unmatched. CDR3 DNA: TGTGCCACCAGCGGGGGGACTAGCGGCCCCACAGATACGCAGTATTTT. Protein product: CATSGGTSGPTDTQYF. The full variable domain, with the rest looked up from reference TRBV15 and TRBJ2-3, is DAMVIQNPRYQVTQFGKPVTLSCSQTLNHNVMYWYQQKSSQAPKLLFHYYDKDFNNEADTPDNFQSRRPNTSFCFLDIRSPGLGDTAMYLCATSGGTSGPTDTQYFGPGTRLTVL.

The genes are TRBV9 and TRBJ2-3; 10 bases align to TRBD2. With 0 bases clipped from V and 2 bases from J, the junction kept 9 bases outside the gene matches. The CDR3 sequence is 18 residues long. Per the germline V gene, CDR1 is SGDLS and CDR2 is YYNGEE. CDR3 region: CASSVAGRTSGYTDTQYF. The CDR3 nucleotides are TGTGCCAGCAGCGTAGCCGGTCGGACTAGCGGATACACAGATACGCAGTATTTT.

This CDR3 reads CSASIGGSYEQYF. Here the CDR3 DNA reads TGCAGTGCTAGTATCGGCGGATCCTACGAGCAGTACTTC. The chain has TRBV20-1 and TRBJ2-7, with no clear D. Germline V CDR1 and CDR2: DFQATT, SNEGSKA (reference sequence). V shed 3 bases and J shed 1 base, with 10 bases lying between them. The CDR3 spans 13 residues.

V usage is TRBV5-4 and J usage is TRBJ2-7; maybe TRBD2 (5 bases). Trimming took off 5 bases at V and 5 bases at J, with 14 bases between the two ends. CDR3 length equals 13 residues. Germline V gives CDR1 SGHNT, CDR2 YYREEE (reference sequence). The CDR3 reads CASRLVLGDEQYF. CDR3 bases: TGTGCCAGCAGGCTAGTCCTCGGGGACGAGCAGTACTTC.

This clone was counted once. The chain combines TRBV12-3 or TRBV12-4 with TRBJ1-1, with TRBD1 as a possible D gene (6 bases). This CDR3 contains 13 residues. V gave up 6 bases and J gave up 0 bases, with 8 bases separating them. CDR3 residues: CASSRTVNTEAFF. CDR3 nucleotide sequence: TGTGCCAGCAGCCGGACAGTGAACACTGAAGCTTTCTTT.